Below, 26 T cell receptor beta chains from the same sample are listed, as sequenced in a study of T cell clonality in common variable immunodeficiency. Notes on the study in general: Common variable immunodeficiency TCR beta sequences reportedly had fewer deletions and N-nucleotide insertions.

Which antigens these TCRs recognize remains unknown. The method was immunoSEQ multiplex PCR; TCRdb's version includes in-frame clones alone and lacks a portion of them. Singletons are absent from the sample, which has about 35,000 clones. Sample: peripheral blood mononuclear cells. These receptors were obtained from a human donor with common variable immunodeficiency.

This clone is large by share. The sequence runs out 3 residues before the end of the CDR3; the remainder is reconstructed from the germline J gene. The rearrangement links TRBV12-3 or TRBV12-4 to TRBJ1-1; tentatively, D is TRBD1 (6 bases). V lost 6 bases and J lost 4, with 12 bases in between. This CDR3 region has 13 residues. The sequenced part of the CDR3 DNA is TGTGCCAGCAGCCAGGGGTTTGGCACTGAA. It is translated as CASSQGFGTE. In full, the CDR3 reads CASSQGFGTEAFF.

This clone was seen at least ten times. The sequenced fragment ends 3 residues before the CDR3 boundary, so the rest is inferred from the germline J gene. The chain carries TRBV20-1 and TRBJ2-1, with 7 positions matching TRBD1. V was pared by 0 bases and J by 7 bases, with 9 bases of the junction left unmatched. Germline V gene lookup returns CDR1 DFQATT and CDR2 SNEGSKA (reference sequence). The CDR3 extends over 15 amino acids. The CDR3 protein is CSARDWTGISNEQFF. The DNA read from the CDR3 is TGCAGTGCTAGAGACTGGACAGGTATCTCGAATGAG.

This clone occurred many times. The read comes to an end 3 residues before the CDR3 does, leaving the germline J gene to fill in the end. The chain carries TRBV7-2 and TRBJ2-3, with D uncertain. CDR3 length: 14 residues. Germline CDR1 reads SGHTA; CDR2 reads FQGNSA. The V end lost 3 bases, the J end lost 2 bases, and 9 bases lay between the germline ends. CDR3 amino acids: CASSFVADTDTQYF. Partial CDR3 DNA: TGTGCCAGCAGCTTCGTGGCGGACACAGATACG. Based on the CDR3 plus reference TRBV7-2 and TRBJ2-3, the full variable domain is GAGVSQSPSNKVTEKGKDVELRCDPISGHTALYWYRQSLGQGLEFLIYFQGNSAPDKSGLPSDRFSAERTGGSVSTLTIQRTQQEDSAVYLCASSFVADTDTQYFGPGTRLTVL.

This clone was seen a few times. The read ends 3 residues shy of where the CDR3 ends; the end is completed using the germline J gene. The V gene is TRBV7-6, the J gene TRBJ1-5; 9 bases align to TRBD1. This CDR3 comprises 16 residues. The junction had 8 bases not matched to a gene; V was cut back by 5 bases and J by 3 bases. Germline loops: CDR1 SGHVS, CDR2 FNYEAQ. The covered CDR3 bases are TGTGCCAGCAGCCCAGAACAGGGGGCGAACAATCAGCCC. This gives the protein CASSPEQGANNQP. The entire CDR3 reads CASSPEQGANNQPQHF.

In this sample, this clone turned up a few times. The CDR3 is cut off 3 residues early in the read; its end comes from the germline J gene. The chain links TRBV7-8 to TRBJ2-7; D perhaps matches TRBD2 (7 bases). CDR3 length: 15 residues. Between the trimmed V and J ends, which lost 0 bases and 2 bases, there was a span of 11 bases. The V gene's germline CDR1 is SGHVS and CDR2 FQNEAQ. CDR3: CASSLAWGGPYEQYF. The sequenced CDR3 bases are TGTGCCAGCAGCTTAGCCTGGGGGGGGCCCTACGAG. The complete variable domain, with remaining parts taken from reference TRBV7-8 and TRBJ2-7, reads GAGVSQSPRYKVAKRGQDVALRCDPISGHVSLFWYQQALGQGPEFLTYFQNEAQLDKSGLPSDRFFAERPEGSVSTLKIQRTQQEDSAVYLCASSLAWGGPYEQYFGPGTRLTVT.

Points on this clone: The read stops 3 residues short of the end of the CDR3; the missing end is completed from the germline J gene. The rearrangement links TRBV7-9 to TRBJ1-2; the D is unclear. With 2 bases removed from V and 3 bases from J, the gap between germline ends came to 10 bases. The CDR3 has 14 amino acids. Germline V gives CDR1 SEHNR, CDR2 FQNEAQ (reference sequence). CDR3 DNA, as far as it was read: TGTGCCAGCAGCTTATCGTTTGGCTACTATGGC. Its protein product is CASSLSFGYYG. The whole CDR3 protein is CASSLSFGYYGYTF.

This clone was detected ten times or more. The missing CDR3 end, 3 residues past where the read stops, is filled in from the germline J gene. V is TRBV19 and J is TRBJ2-1, with TRBD1 as a possible D gene (6 bases). Per germline, CDR1 LNHDA and CDR2 SQIVND (reference sequence). The CDR3 has 14 amino acids. Between the trimmed V and J ends, which lost 6 bases and 6 bases, there was a span of 15 bases. CDR3 sequence reads: CASSTLRDINEQFF. The CDR3 DNA, read in part, is TGTGCCAGTAGCACTCTCCGGGACATCAATGAG. Looking up the rest from reference TRBV19 and TRBJ2-1 gives the full variable domain: DGGITQSPKYLFRKEGQNVTLSCEQNLNHDAMYWYRQDPGQGLRLIYYSQIVNDFQKGDIAEGYSVSREKKESFPLTVTSAQKNPTAFYLCASSTLRDINEQFFGPGTRLTVL.

There are many counts of this clone. The DNA ends 3 residues before the CDR3 does, and the rest of the CDR3 is filled in from the germline J gene. This rearrangement joins TRBV7-9 to TRBJ2-5; D gene unclear. Looked up from germline, CDR1 is SEHNR and CDR2 is FQNEAQ (reference sequence). Trimming removed 4 bases at V and 3 bases at J, with 3 bases between. The CDR3 contains 11 residues. CDR3 DNA, as far as it was read: TGTGCCAGCAGCTCCGAAGAGACC. Amino acids: CASSSEET. The full CDR3 reads CASSSEETQYF.

This clone was recorded at least ten times. With the read ending 3 residues before the CDR3 end, the germline J gene is used to fill in that end. The V and J genes are TRBV29-1 and TRBJ2-7; D may be TRBD2 (7 bases). Trimming shortened V by 7 bases and J by 2 bases, and 15 bases separated the two germline ends. The CDR3 covers 13 residues. Germline CDR1 and CDR2: SQVTM and ANQGSEA. This CDR3 reads CSGGGGRAYEQYF. The sequenced CDR3 bases are TGCAGCGGGGGAGGGGGACGGGCCTACGAG.

Many counts were recorded for this clone. The missing CDR3 end, 3 residues past where the read stops, is filled in from the germline J gene. The chain employs TRBV10-3 and TRBJ2-7, with 7 bases identical to TRBD2. This CDR3 spans 16 amino acids. From germline, CDR1 is ENHRY and CDR2 SYGVKD. V lost 0 bases and J lost 1; bases outside the gene matches: 6. CDR3 region: CAISESGGRESYEQYF. The sequenced CDR3 bases are TGTGCCATCAGTGAGTCCGGCGGGAGAGAATCCTACGAG.

A note on this clone: The read ends 3 residues shy of where the CDR3 ends; the end is completed using the germline J gene. This sequence joins TRBV11-3 and TRBJ2-1; 11 nucleotides line up with TRBD2. Unmatched junction bases numbered 1, after V lost 3 bases and J lost 3 bases. The length of the CDR3 is 15 residues. Looked up from germline, CDR1 is SGHNT and CDR2 is YENEEA. CDR3 DNA (partial): TGTGCCAGCAGCTTTGGGACTAGCGGCTACAATGAG. It specifies CASSFGTSGYNE. In full, the CDR3 reads CASSFGTSGYNEQFF. Filled out from reference TRBV11-3 and TRBJ2-1, the complete variable domain reads EAGVVQSPRYKIIEKKQPVAFWCNPISGHNTLYWYLQNLGQGPELLIRYENEEAVDDSQLPKDRFSAERLKGVDSTLKIQPAELGDSAVYLCASSFGTSGYNEQFFGPGTRLTVL.

This clone was picked up a small number of times. The CDR3 goes on 3 residues after the read ends, and that part is filled in from the germline J gene. This sequence joins TRBV5-1 and TRBJ2-5; tentatively, D is TRBD2 (6 bases). V was trimmed by 3 bases and J by 4 bases, leaving 13 bases between them. Germline V gene sequence: CDR1 SGHRS, CDR2 YFSETQ. The CDR3 extends over 14 amino acids. CDR3 DNA (partial): TGCGCCAGCAGCTACTACGGAGCGGGAGAGACC. Its translation is CASSYYGAGET. The complete CDR3 reads CASSYYGAGETQYF.

In regard to this clone: The CDR3 end is not reached by the read, which stops 3 residues before it; the germline J gene fills it in. The chain carries TRBV19 and TRBJ2-1; 8 bases align to TRBD2. J was trimmed by 7 bases and V by 5 bases; bases with no gene match: 13. CDR1 LNHDA and CDR2 SQIVND come from the germline V gene (reference sequence). CDR3 length: 16 residues. Incomplete CDR3 DNA: TGTGCCAGTAGTCCTCGGGGCGGGAGGAGGGGGAATGAG. This codes for CASSPRGGRRGNE. The entire CDR3 protein reads CASSPRGGRRGNEQFF.

CDR3 residues: CASSWGQGNEQYF. The CDR3 DNA, read in part, is TGCGCCAGCAGCTGGGGACAGGGGAACGAG. The rearrangement links TRBV5-1 to TRBJ2-7; 10 bases map to TRBD1. The CDR3 goes on 3 residues after the read ends, and that part is filled in from the germline J gene. The germline V gene encodes CDR1 SGHRS and CDR2 YFSETQ. The junction had 2 bases not matched to a gene; V was cut back by 3 bases and J by 5 bases. The CDR3 totals 13 residues.

This clone was seen more than once but under ten times. With a much larger clone just one base away, this may be a read error. From the germline J gene comes the end of the CDR3, since the read stops 3 residues before it. The rearrangement uses TRBV5-1 and TRBJ2-7; 7 bases map to TRBD2. This CDR3 has 15 residues. The junction had 7 bases not matched to a gene; V was cut back by 4 bases and J by 0 bases. CDR1 and CDR2 (germline): SGHRS, YFSETQ. The sequenced part of the CDR3 DNA is TGCGCCAGCAGCCCGTTAGCGGGCGACTCCTACGAG. Its translation is CASSPLAGDSYE. The whole CDR3 reads CASSPLAGDSYEQYF.

The sample holds a few counts of this clone. The CDR3 goes on 3 residues after the read ends, and that part is filled in from the germline J gene. The J gene is TRBJ2-3, the V gene TRBV6-8; no reliable D call. V was cut by 3 bases and J by 5 bases, with 12 bases left in between. Germline CDR1 reads MNHGY; CDR2 reads SAAAGT. The CDR3 extends over 14 amino acids. The CDR3: CASSYERSVDTQYF. Partial CDR3 DNA: TGTGCCAGCAGTTATGAACGGTCGGTAGATACG.

This clone was found many times. The read ends 3 residues early relative to the CDR3; the germline J gene fills the gap. This sequence joins TRBV7-9 and TRBJ1-1; D is unclear. V lost 5 bases, J lost 5 bases, and 15 bases lay in between. The germline gives CDR1 SEHNR, CDR2 FQNEAQ (reference sequence). The CDR3 runs to 14 residues. This CDR3 reads CASSQGQSFTEAFF. Partial CDR3 DNA: TGTGCCAGCAGCCAAGGGCAGTCTTTTACTGAA.

This clone was seen ten or more times. The missing CDR3 end, 3 residues past where the read stops, is filled in from the germline J gene. The chain links TRBV18 to TRBJ1-1; 7 positions agree with TRBD1. Germline values: CDR1 KGHSH, CDR2 LQKENI. This CDR3 is 13 amino acids long. The DNA read from the CDR3 is TGTGCCAGCTCACTTCAGGGGGGAAGGCAG. Residues: CASSLQGGRQ. The whole CDR3 sequence is CASSLQGGRQAFF.

Remarks on this clone: The CDR3 extends 3 residues past the end of the read, so its final part is completed from the germline J gene. The gene calls are TRBV7-8 and TRBJ1-4, with 7 bases lining up with TRBD1. Germline V CDR1 and CDR2: SGHVS, FQNEAQ. CDR3 length: 16 amino acids. The trim removed 1 base at V and 5 bases at J, leaving 7 bases unmatched. The sequenced CDR3 bases are TGTGCCAGCAGCTTAGTAGGGACAGCGAAGAATGAAAAA. Protein sequence: CASSLVGTAKNEK. The whole CDR3 protein is CASSLVGTAKNEKLFF.

This clone was seen a handful of times. The CDR3 goes on 3 residues after the read ends, and that part is filled in from the germline J gene. This chain uses TRBV6-2 or TRBV6-3 with TRBJ1-1; 7 nucleotides line up with TRBD1. The CDR3 contains 12 residues. Germline lookup yields CDR1 MNHEY and CDR2 SVGEGT. The CDR3 sequence is CASSYKGQEAFF. The sequenced CDR3 bases are TGTGCCAGCAGTTACAAGGGACAGGAA.

CDR3 DNA, as far as it was read: TGTGCCAGCAGTGAAGCTTTAAGACAGGGCAATGAG. This encodes CASSEALRQGNE. The complete CDR3 protein is CASSEALRQGNEQFF. The rearrangement joins TRBV6-1 to TRBJ2-1, with 7 bases identical to TRBD1. With the read ending 3 residues before the CDR3 end, the germline J gene is used to fill in that end. The CDR3 is made up of 15 amino acids. Germline V CDR1 and CDR2: MNHNS, SASEGT. The junction had 5 bases not matched to a gene; V was cut back by 0 bases and J by 6 bases.

As to this clone: The sequence runs out 3 residues before the end of the CDR3; the remainder is reconstructed from the germline J gene. This sample also contains other DNA sequences that code for the same CDR3. The genes are TRBV18 and TRBJ2-7, with TRBD2 identical over 7 bases. Germline CDR1 KGHSH, CDR2 LQKENI. Unmatched junction bases numbered 4, after V lost 4 bases and J lost 1 base. The CDR3 loop spans 14 amino acids. CDR3 region: CASSQLASSYEQYF. The part of the CDR3 DNA that was read is TGTGCCAGCTCACAACTAGCGAGTTCCTACGAG.

The table lists this clone with many counts. Read sequence stops 3 residues before the CDR3 end, and the germline J gene provides the missing end. V gene TRBV29-1 combines with J gene TRBJ2-1; weak D call: TRBD2 (5 bases). CDR1 and CDR2 from the germline V gene are SQVTM and ANQGSEA. The ends were cut back, 2 bases at V and 9 bases at J, with 11 bases in the middle. The CDR3 has 12 amino acids. The CDR3 here is CSVELSEFEQFF. The DNA read from the CDR3 is TGCAGCGTTGAACTTAGCGAGTTTGAG.

Many counts were recorded for this clone. One junction end disagrees with the germline gene, perhaps due to a read error. The read ends 3 residues before the CDR3 terminus; that terminus is restored from the germline J gene. The chain joins TRBV4-2 to TRBJ2-1, with 7 bases aligning to TRBD1. Germline assignment: CDR1 LGHNA and CDR2 YNFKEQ. The CDR3 loop spans 17 amino acids. CDR3 residues: CASSQEEQGSDYNEQFF. The DNA read from the CDR3 is TGCGCCAGCAGCCAGGAGGAACAGGGGAGCGACTACAATGAG.

Turning to this clone: The CDR3 is cut off 3 residues early in the read; its end comes from the germline J gene. V usage is TRBV7-8 and J usage is TRBJ1-6, with 11 bases that match TRBD1. Germline CDR1 reads SGHVS; CDR2 reads FQNEAQ. J gave up 8 bases and V 5 bases, and 5 bases lay outside the gene matches. The CDR3 is made up of 15 amino acids. CDR3 DNA, as far as it was read: TGTGCCAGCAGCCCGGGACAGGGGGTTTATTCACCC. Amino acid sequence: CASSPGQGVYSP. The whole CDR3 sequence is CASSPGQGVYSPLHF.

There are many counts of this clone. The read is 3 residues too short to cover the CDR3 end, so that end is filled in from the germline J gene. The chain joins TRBV5-6 to TRBJ1-1, with D perhaps matching TRBD1 (6 bases). V lost 5 bases and J 2 bases, leaving 13 bases between the germline ends. The germline CDR1 and CDR2 sequences are SGHDT and YYEEEE. This CDR3 region has 14 residues. The CDR3 DNA, read in part, is TGTGCCAGCAGGCGATTGGACAGTAACACTGAA. This encodes CASRRLDSNTE. The CDR3 in its entirety is CASRRLDSNTEAFF.